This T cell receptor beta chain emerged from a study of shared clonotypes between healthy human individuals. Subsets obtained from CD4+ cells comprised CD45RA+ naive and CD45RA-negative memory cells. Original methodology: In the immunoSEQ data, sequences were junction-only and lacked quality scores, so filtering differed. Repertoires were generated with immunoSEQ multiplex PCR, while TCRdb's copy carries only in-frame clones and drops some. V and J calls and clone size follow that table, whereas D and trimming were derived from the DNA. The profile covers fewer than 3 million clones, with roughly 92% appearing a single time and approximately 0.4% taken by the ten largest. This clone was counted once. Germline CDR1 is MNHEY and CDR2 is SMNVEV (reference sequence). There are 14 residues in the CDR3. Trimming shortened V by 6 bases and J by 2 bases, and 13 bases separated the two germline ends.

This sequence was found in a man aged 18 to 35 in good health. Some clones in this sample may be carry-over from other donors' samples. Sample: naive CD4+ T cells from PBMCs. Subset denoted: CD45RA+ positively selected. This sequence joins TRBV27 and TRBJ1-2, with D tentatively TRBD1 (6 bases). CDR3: CASSRTVQNYGYTF. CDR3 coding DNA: TGTGCCAGCAGCCGGACAGTCCAGAACTATGGCTACACCTTC.